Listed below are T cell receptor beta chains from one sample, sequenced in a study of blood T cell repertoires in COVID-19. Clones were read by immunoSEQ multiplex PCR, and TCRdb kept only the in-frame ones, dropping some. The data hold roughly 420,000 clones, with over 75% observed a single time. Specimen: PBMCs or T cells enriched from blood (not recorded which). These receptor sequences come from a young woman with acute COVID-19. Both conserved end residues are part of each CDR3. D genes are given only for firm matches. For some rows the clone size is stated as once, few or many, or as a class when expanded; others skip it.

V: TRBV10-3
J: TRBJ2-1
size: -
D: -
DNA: TGTGCCTCCCGTGGGGGCCGAAGTAATGAGCAGTTCTTC
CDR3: CASRGGRSNEQFF

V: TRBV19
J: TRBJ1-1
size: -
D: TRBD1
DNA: TGTGCCACGAGGGACAGGGCGAACACTGAAGCTTTCTTT
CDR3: CATRDRANTEAFF

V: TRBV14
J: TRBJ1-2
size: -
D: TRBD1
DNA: TGTGCCAGCAGCCAAGACCCCAGGGGGCGCGAAGGGAATGGCTACACCTTC
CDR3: CASSQDPRGREGNGYTF

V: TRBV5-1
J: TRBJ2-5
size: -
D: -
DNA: TGCGCCAGCAGCACCACGGGTTTGGGAGAGACCCAGTACTTC
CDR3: CASSTTGLGETQYF

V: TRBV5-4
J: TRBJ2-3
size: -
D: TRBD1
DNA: TGTGCCAGCAGCAAAGGACAGGGACCCACAGATACGCAGTATTTT
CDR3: CASSKGQGPTDTQYF

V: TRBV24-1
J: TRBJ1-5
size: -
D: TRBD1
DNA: TGTGCCACCAGTGTCGGGGGACAGGGGGTATATAGCAATCAGCCCCAGCATTTT
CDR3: CATSVGGQGVYSNQPQHF

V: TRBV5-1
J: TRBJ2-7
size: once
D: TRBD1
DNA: TGCGCCAGCAGCTTGGGGGGACAGGGCTACGAGCAGTACTTC
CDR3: CASSLGGQGYEQYF

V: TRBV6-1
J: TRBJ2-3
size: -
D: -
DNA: TGTGCCAGCAGTGAGAGAGGGGGAGAAGATACGCAGTATTTT
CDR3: CASSERGGEDTQYF

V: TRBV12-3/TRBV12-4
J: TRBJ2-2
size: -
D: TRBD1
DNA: TGTGCCAGCAGTTCCAGGGGGCCCGGGGAGCTGTTTTTT
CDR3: CASSSRGPGELFF

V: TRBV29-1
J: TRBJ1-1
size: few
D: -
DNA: TGCAGCGTTGCAGACAGGAGGTCTGAAGCTTTCTTT
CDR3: CSVADRRSEAFF

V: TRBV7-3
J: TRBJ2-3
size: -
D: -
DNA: TGTGCCAGCAGCCGAGGTGCAGGGCCCGTAGATACGCAGTATTTT
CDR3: CASSRGAGPVDTQYF

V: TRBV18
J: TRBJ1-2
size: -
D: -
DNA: TGTGCCAGCTCACCACTAGCCCCCCCAAGCTATGGCTACACCTTC
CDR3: CASSPLAPPSYGYTF

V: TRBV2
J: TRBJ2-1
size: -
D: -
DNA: TGTGCCAGCAGTGTAACAGGGGAGGCTGAGCAGTTCTTC
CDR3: CASSVTGEAEQFF

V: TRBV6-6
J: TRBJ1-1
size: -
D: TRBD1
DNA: TGTGCCACCGTTACAGGGGGCCTTGAAGCTTTCTTT
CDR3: CATVTGGLEAFF

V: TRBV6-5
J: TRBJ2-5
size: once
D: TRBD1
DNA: TGTGCCAGCAGTACACAGGGGGTGGGTAGGGAGACCCAGTACTTC
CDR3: CASSTQGVGRETQYF

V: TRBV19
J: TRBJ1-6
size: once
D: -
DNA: TGTGCCAGTACCCTGGGGGGGAGTCTTAATTCACCCCTCCACTTT
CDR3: CASTLGGSLNSPLHF

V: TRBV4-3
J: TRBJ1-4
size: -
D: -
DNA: TGCGCCAGCAGCCAAGAGAGGGTTGCAACTAATGAAAAACTGTTTTTT
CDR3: CASSQERVATNEKLFF

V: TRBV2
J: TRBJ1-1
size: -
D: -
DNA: TGTGCCAGCAGATGGGCAGTCACCAACACTGAAGCTTTCTTT
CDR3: CASRWAVTNTEAFF

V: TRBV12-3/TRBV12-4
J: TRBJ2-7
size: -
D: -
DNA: TGTGCCAGCAAACAGGGGGGGGAGCAGTACTTC
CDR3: CASKQGGEQYF

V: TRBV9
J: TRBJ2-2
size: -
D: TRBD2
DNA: TGTGCCAGCAGCTCAAGACACGGGAGGGCCGGGGAGCTGTTTTTT
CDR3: CASSSRHGRAGELFF

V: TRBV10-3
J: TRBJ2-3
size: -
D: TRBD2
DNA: TGTGCCATCAGGGAAGGACTAGCGGGGATTACAGATACGCAGTATTTT
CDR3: CAIREGLAGITDTQYF

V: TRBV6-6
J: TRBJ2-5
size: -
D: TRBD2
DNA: TGTGCCAGCAGTCAAGGGCTAGCGGCAAAGACCCAGTACTTC
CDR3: CASSQGLAAKTQYF

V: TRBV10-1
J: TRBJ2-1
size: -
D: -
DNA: TGCGCCAGCAGTGAAGTTAGTTCTGCCAATGAGCAGTTCTTC
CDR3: CASSEVSSANEQFF

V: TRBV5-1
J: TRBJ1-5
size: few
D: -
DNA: TGCGCCAGCAGCCCTCTGGACTCGAGCAATCAGCCCCAGCATTTT
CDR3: CASSPLDSSNQPQHF

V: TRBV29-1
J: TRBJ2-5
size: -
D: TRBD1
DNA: TGCAGCGTGGGACAGGGGGGGCAGACCCAGTACTTC
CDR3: CSVGQGGQTQYF

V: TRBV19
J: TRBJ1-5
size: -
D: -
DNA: TGTGCCAGTAGTTCGGGAGGAGGAGGACAGCCCCAGCATTTT
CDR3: CASSSGGGGQPQHF

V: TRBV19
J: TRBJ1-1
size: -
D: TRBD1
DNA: TGTGCCAGTAGTTTCAAAAGGACAGGGATGAACACTGAAGCTTTCTTT
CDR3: CASSFKRTGMNTEAFF

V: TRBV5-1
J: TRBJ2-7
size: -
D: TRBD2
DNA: TGCGCCAGCAGCATGACTAGCGGGGGGGTCAACGAGCAGTACTTC
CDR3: CASSMTSGGVNEQYF

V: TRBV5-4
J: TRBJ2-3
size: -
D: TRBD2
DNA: TGTGCCAGCAGTCGCGGACTAGCGGGGGGGAGCACAGATACGCAGTATTTT
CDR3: CASSRGLAGGSTDTQYF

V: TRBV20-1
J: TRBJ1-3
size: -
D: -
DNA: TGCAGTGCTAGAGAATCGTCGACCATATATTTT
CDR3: CSARESSTIYF

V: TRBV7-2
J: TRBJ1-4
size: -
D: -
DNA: TGTGCCAGCAGCCTCTCCGCGTCTAATGAAAAACTGTTTTTT
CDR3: CASSLSASNEKLFF